Presented here are 10 T cell receptor beta chains from one specimen sequenced in a study of vaccination and CD4 T cells after COVID-19. Oncomine TCR Beta short-read sequencing was applied to DNA from cultured CD4+ T cells. TCRdb re-called the PCR reads with MiXCR, one entry per CDR3 protein. The sample includes roughly 15,000 distinct CDR3 sequences, around 53% of them seen just once. No antigen is known for these receptors. Treatment indicated: roughly nine-day PBMC culture with coronavirus spike peptide pools or control peptides (ViraFEST assay). The specimen comprised CD4+ T cells from blood, cultured in vitro, sampled before SARS-CoV-2 vaccination. The receptors here all came from a human donor who had recovered from COVID-19.

Here the CDR3 DNA reads TGTGCCAGCAGTTTCCCCACCTGGGGGGCAATGGGCAATCAGCCCCAGCATTTT. Translating it yields CASSFPTWGAMGNQPQHF. The V and J genes are TRBV28 and TRBJ1-5; a weak D match, TRBD1 (6 bases). The CDR3 totals 18 residues. CDR1 MDHEN and CDR2 SYDVKM come from the germline V gene. With 3 bases removed from V and 2 bases from J, the gap between germline ends came to 20 bases.

V usage is TRBV7-3 and J usage is TRBJ2-5, with D tentatively TRBD1 or TRBD2 (5 bases each). Germline assignment: CDR1 SGHTA and CDR2 FQGTGA. V was trimmed by 2 bases and J by 5 bases, leaving 12 bases between them. The CDR3 consists of 14 residues. The CDR3 here is CASSLGPEGETQYF. The CDR3 DNA sequence: TGTGCCAGCAGCTTAGGCCCCGAGGGGGAGACCCAGTACTTC.

The chain has TRBV20-1 and TRBJ1-4; D possibly corresponds to TRBD1 (5 bases). The germline V gene has CDR1 DFQATT and CDR2 SNEGSKA (reference sequence). The CDR3 runs to 13 residues. Trimming left V 6 bases short and J 12 bases short, with 20 bases between. The CDR3 DNA reads TGCAGTGCAAACGGGACCCCCGGTAGAGAACTGTTTTTT. Translation: CSANGTPGRELFF.

The J gene is TRBJ1-1, the V gene TRBV18; TRBD1 might be the D (6 bases). Trimming shortened V by 4 bases and J by 3 bases, and 18 bases separated the two germline ends. The CDR3 has 16 residues. CDR1 and CDR2 (germline): KGHSH, LQKENI. The CDR3 spells CASSLRRGGADTEAFF. The DNA of the CDR3 is TGTGCCAGCTCACTCCGGAGGGGGGGCGCCGACACTGAAGCTTTCTTT.

V and J are TRBV27 and TRBJ1-5, with D hard to call. CDR3 length: 12 residues. Germline CDR1 reads MNHEY; CDR2 reads SMNVEV (reference sequence). Trimming pared 1 base from V and 7 bases from J, leaving 5 bases between. The CDR3: CASSLYGQPQHF. The CDR3 bases are TGTGCCAGCAGTTTATATGGACAGCCCCAGCATTTT.

CDR3 loop: CASSFQGAPGYTF. DNA for the CDR3: TGTGCCAGCAGTTTCCAGGGGGCGCCCGGCTACACCTTC. The chain is built from TRBV28 and TRBJ1-2; 8 bases line up with TRBD1. Germline V CDR1 and CDR2: MDHEN, SYDVKM. V lost 3 bases, J lost 8 bases, and 5 bases stayed unmatched. This CDR3 contains 13 residues.

This clonotype was counted only a few times. At one boundary the junction diverges from the germline segment, which might be a read error. The chain couples TRBV20-1 to TRBJ2-1, with a weak D call TRBD2 (7 bases). CDR3 size: 15 residues. Per germline, CDR1 DFQATT and CDR2 SNEGSKA (reference sequence). CDR3: CSAEGGPILYTEQFF. The CDR3 region has the DNA TGCAGTGCTGAGGGGGGGCCGATTCTCTACACTGAGCAGTTCTTC.

The V and J genes are TRBV10-3 and TRBJ2-6, with D perhaps matching TRBD2 (5 bases). Germline V gene data show CDR1 as ENHRY and CDR2 as SYGVKD. V was trimmed by 4 bases and J by 0 bases, leaving 7 bases between them. There are 15 residues in the CDR3. The CDR3 loop reads CAISAGGSGANVLTF. The CDR3 DNA reads TGTGCCATCAGTGCAGGAGGCTCTGGGGCCAACGTCCTGACTTTC.

The chain is built from TRBV6-1 and TRBJ2-1, with 8 bases aligning to TRBD2. The CDR3 runs 16 residues. Trimming took 6 bases from V and 0 from J; bases not matched to a gene: 7. Germline loops: CDR1 MNHNS, CDR2 SASEGT. The CDR3 region has the DNA TGTGCCAGCAGGCAACTAGCGGCACTCTCCTACAATGAGCAGTTCTTC. As protein: CASRQLAALSYNEQFF.

V usage is TRBV19 and J usage is TRBJ1-1; maybe TRBD1 (6 bases). CDR1 LNHDA and CDR2 SQIVND come from the germline V gene (reference sequence). CDR3 length equals 16 residues. Trimming stripped 0 bases from V and 0 bases from J, with 11 bases between. CDR3 DNA sequence: TGTGCCAGTAGTATAGATTCCCAGGGGATGAACACTGAAGCTTTCTTT. Its translation is CASSIDSQGMNTEAFF.